The subject of this entry is one TCR beta chain. What it recognizes is unknown. Looked up from germline, CDR1 is MGHRA and CDR2 is YSYEKL. Trimming cost V 0 bases and J 8 bases; bases outside gene matches: 3. This CDR3 region has 13 residues. This sample was included in a study of STAT3 mutations in large granular lymphocyte leukemia. Whole-study context: Over half of T-LGLL patients had one or more immunosuppressive regimens.

General study points: TCR clonotype switching after therapy occurred in about 35% of the 18 patients. Some patients had persisting codominant clonotypes that could mask small clones. Sampling intervals varied between patients and samples. In T-cell large granular lymphocyte leukemia, about half of patients showed multiple immunodominant subclonotypes.

TCRdb's table, derived via immunoSEQ multiplex PCR, lists solely in-frame clones and lacks some. Here the sample spans some 37,000 clones, approximately 90% being singletons. The TCR sequence derives from a human donor with T large granular lymphocyte leukemia. Some clones in this sample may be carry-over from other donors' samples. The chain combines TRBV4-1 with TRBJ1-2; TRBD1 agrees at 7 bases. The material sequenced was PBMCs. CDR3 in DNA: TGCGCCAGCAGCCAAGAACAGGACAGGGGCTACACCTTC. This codes for CASSQEQDRGYTF.